The 25 T cell receptor beta chains below all came from one sample that was sequenced in a study of PD-1 blockade in mismatch repair-deficient tumors. Produced via immunoSEQ multiplex PCR; TCRdb's table is partial and in-frame only. This sample has approximately 40,000 clones, with around 79% found just once. This sample comprised peripheral blood, obtained 4 weeks after starting pembrolizumab. These receptors were collected from an adult with mismatch repair-deficient cancer.

The genes are TRBV28 and TRBJ2-7; the D is unclear. V was clipped by 1 base and J by 2 bases, with 9 bases between them. The CDR3 is 14 amino acids. CDR1 and CDR2 (germline): MDHEN, SYDVKM. CDR3 protein: CASSLSSVTYEQYF. Written as DNA, the CDR3 is TGTGCCAGCAGTTTATCCTCCGTTACCTACGAGCAGTACTTC.

V and J are TRBV7-9 and TRBJ2-7; TRBD1 might be the D (5 bases). Germline CDR1 reads SEHNR; CDR2 reads FQNEAQ (reference sequence). The CDR3 sequence is 13 residues long. Trimming pared 0 bases from V and 6 bases from J, leaving 9 bases between. For the CDR3, the DNA is TGTGCCAGCAGCTTAGCGGGGCCCCTCGAGCAGTACTTC. This gives the protein CASSLAGPLEQYF.

The gene calls are TRBV7-8 and TRBJ1-5; 7 bases agree with TRBD1. The CDR3 runs to 17 residues. Germline V CDR1 and CDR2: SGHVS, FQNEAQ. Losses at the gene ends were 4 bases for V and 5 bases for J; bases not matched to a gene: 14. CDR3 nucleotides: TGTGCCAGCAGCTCCCGGGGGCTGGGGACAGCGGATCAGCCCCAGCATTTT. Translated: CASSSRGLGTADQPQHF. Filled out from reference TRBV7-8 and TRBJ1-5, the complete variable domain reads GAGVSQSPRYKVAKRGQDVALRCDPISGHVSLFWYQQALGQGPEFLTYFQNEAQLDKSGLPSDRFFAERPEGSVSTLKIQRTQQEDSAVYLCASSSRGLGTADQPQHFGDGTRLSIL.

The chain joins TRBV14 to TRBJ2-4; 9 bases match TRBD2. The CDR3 is 16 amino acids. Trimming cost V 1 base and J 8 bases; bases outside gene matches: 9. Germline values: CDR1 SGHDN, CDR2 FVKESK. CDR3 in amino acids: CASSQGGSGSIDIQYF. CDR3 nucleotides: TGTGCCAGCAGCCAAGGGGGTAGCGGGAGTATAGACATTCAGTACTTC.

This chain connects TRBV6-1 to TRBJ2-4, with unresolved D. The germline gives CDR1 MNHNS, CDR2 SASEGT. The CDR3 sequence is 12 residues long. With 3 bases removed from V and 13 bases from J, the gap between germline ends came to 13 bases. The CDR3 protein is CASSDADHVQYF. As DNA, the CDR3 is TGTGCCAGCAGTGACGCCGACCACGTCCAGTACTTC.

The chain has TRBV5-1 and TRBJ1-2; weak D call: TRBD1 (5 bases). This CDR3 comprises 14 residues. With 0 bases removed from V and 7 bases from J, the gap between germline ends came to 13 bases. Germline V gives CDR1 SGHRS, CDR2 YFSETQ. The CDR3 is CASSLAGREVGYTF. CDR3 coding DNA: TGCGCCAGCAGCTTGGCAGGCAGGGAAGTTGGCTACACCTTC.

J is TRBJ2-7 and V is TRBV15, with D perhaps matching TRBD2 (6 bases). The CDR3 length is 13 residues. From germline, CDR1 is LNHNV and CDR2 YYDKDF (reference sequence). Trimming stripped 3 bases from V and 3 bases from J, with 9 bases between. Written as DNA, the CDR3 is TGTGCCACCAGCAGGGGACTGAACTACGAGCAGTACTTC. Protein: CATSRGLNYEQYF.

V usage is TRBV5-3 and J usage is TRBJ1-2; 7 bases are shared with TRBD1. TRBV5-3 is an open reading frame whose function is uncertain. Germline trimming cut 4 bases from V and 8 bases from J; bases unmatched to any gene: 8. The CDR3 extends over 13 amino acids. The CDR3 DNA reads as TGTGCCAGAAGCCACCAATACAGGGGCGGCTACACCTTC. This translates into CARSHQYRGGYTF.

The chain carries TRBV5-1 and TRBJ2-1; 9 positions agree with TRBD1. V lost 5 bases to trimming and J lost 6 bases; unmatched junction nucleotides: 9. CDR3 size: 15 residues. Germline-derived CDR1 and CDR2 are SGHRS and YFSETQ. The CDR3 protein is CASSLSGQGFNEQFF. The CDR3 DNA follows: TGCGCCAGCAGTCTCTCCGGACAGGGGTTCAATGAGCAGTTCTTC.

The rearrangement joins TRBV5-5 to TRBJ2-7; D may be TRBD1 or TRBD2 (6 bases each). CDR3 length: 14 amino acids. The ends were cut back, 2 bases at V and 6 bases at J, with 15 bases in the middle. Germline CDR1 reads SGHKS; CDR2 reads YYEKEE (reference sequence). Here the CDR3 DNA reads TGTGCCAGCAGCTTCCCCGCCGGGGGCGCCGAGCAGTACTTC. The encoded protein is CASSFPAGGAEQYF.

This clone was observed once. V and J are TRBV25-1 and TRBJ2-7; a weak D match, TRBD1 (6 bases). V lost 2 bases to trimming and J lost 4 bases, with 15 bases between them. This CDR3 has 15 residues. Germline-derived CDR1 and CDR2 are MGHDK and SYGVNS. DNA for the CDR3: TGTGCCAGCAGTGAAGGACGGTCCAGGGGTTACGAGCAGTACTTC. It yields the protein CASSEGRSRGYEQYF.

This sequence joins TRBV2 and TRBJ2-3; 8 nucleotides match TRBD2. The V segment lost 5 bases and the J segment 3 bases; nucleotides outside the gene matches: 7. The CDR3 spans 15 residues. The V gene's germline CDR1 is SNHLY and CDR2 FYNNEI. CDR3 nucleotides: TGTGCCAGCAGTCAGCGGGAGAGGCGGACAGATACGCAGTATTTT. This translates into CASSQRERRTDTQYF.

The V call is TRBV2, the J call TRBJ1-5; TRBD1 is a possible D gene (5 bases). The V and J ends lost 9 bases and 0 bases respectively, with 12 bases between them. CDR3 size: 14 residues. Germline-derived CDR1 and CDR2 are SNHLY and FYNNEI. The CDR3 reads CASSDSYSNQPQHF. The CDR3 region has the DNA TGTGCCAGTTCCGACAGTTATAGCAATCAGCCCCAGCATTTT. Full variable domain (remainder filled in from reference TRBV2 and TRBJ1-5): EPEVTQTPSHQVTQMGQEVILRCVPISNHLYFYWYRQILGQKVEFLVSFYNNEISEKSEIFDDQFSVERPDGSNFTLKIRSTKLEDSAMYFCASSDSYSNQPQHFGDGTRLSIL.

This rearrangement joins TRBV11-2 to TRBJ2-1; D is possibly TRBD2 (5 bases). CDR3 length equals 15 residues. Trimming removed 5 bases from V and 2 bases from J, with 13 bases in between. From germline, CDR1 is SGHAT and CDR2 FQNNGV. The CDR3 DNA follows: TGTGCCAGCAGCCCGACTACTCAAACCTACAATGAGCAGTTCTTC. This translates into CASSPTTQTYNEQFF.

This clone has just a few counts. V gene TRBV13 combines with J gene TRBJ1-5, with 7 bases that match TRBD1. Looked up from germline, CDR1 is PRHDT and CDR2 is FYEKMQ (reference sequence). Germline trimming cut 0 bases from V and 5 bases from J; bases unmatched to any gene: 4. This CDR3 is 15 amino acids long. The CDR3 DNA is TGTGCCAGCAGCTTAGGGACAGGGACCCATCAGCCCCAGCATTTT. Translated: CASSLGTGTHQPQHF. Combining the CDR3 with reference TRBV13 and TRBJ1-5 gives the whole variable domain AAGVIQSPRHLIKEKRETATLKCYPIPRHDTVYWYQQGPGQDPQFLISFYEKMQSDKGSIPDRFSAQQFSDYHSELNMSSLELGDSALYFCASSLGTGTHQPQHFGDGTRLSIL.

The chain has TRBV27 and TRBJ2-5; TRBD1 agrees at 8 bases. J was trimmed by 6 bases and V by 6 bases; bases with no gene match: 12. CDR1 MNHEY and CDR2 SMNVEV come from the germline V gene (reference sequence). This CDR3 is built from 15 residues. This CDR3 is CASRTGTGGLKTQYF. The CDR3 nucleotides are TGTGCCAGCAGAACCGGGACAGGAGGTTTGAAGACCCAGTACTTC.

The V gene is TRBV30, the J gene TRBJ1-3, with no clear D. Germline loops: CDR1 GTSNPN, CDR2 SVGIG (reference sequence). The CDR3 extends over 11 amino acids. Trimming pared 0 bases from V and 6 bases from J, leaving 3 bases between. The CDR3, as DNA: TGTGCCTGGAGTGTACCAAACACCATATATTTT. Translating gives CAWSVPNTIYF.

This clone was detected once. The CDR3 protein is CASSFLRDRGLNEQFF. In DNA form, the CDR3 reads TGCGCCAGCAGCTTCCTCCGGGACAGGGGTTTAAATGAGCAGTTCTTC. The gene calls are TRBV5-1 and TRBJ2-1; 10 bases line up with TRBD1. In germline, CDR1 is SGHRS, CDR2 YFSETQ. This CDR3 spans 16 amino acids. The V segment lost 2 bases and the J segment 7 bases; nucleotides outside the gene matches: 9.

The sample holds one count of this clone. J is TRBJ2-3 and V is TRBV30, with 9 bases lining up with TRBD2. Losses at the gene ends were 0 bases for V and 2 bases for J; bases not matched to a gene: 9. Germline CDR1 reads GTSNPN; CDR2 reads SVGIG (reference sequence). The CDR3 has 17 amino acids. The CDR3 sequence is CAWSVLLAGLFTDTQYF. The CDR3 DNA reads as TGTGCCTGGAGTGTACTGCTAGCGGGACTTTTCACAGATACGCAGTATTTT.

The CDR3 here is CASSFPGSANTIYF. Here the CDR3 DNA reads TGTGCCAGCAGTTTCCCCGGGTCCGCAAACACCATATATTTT. The rearrangement links TRBV28 to TRBJ1-3, with no clear D. Trimming left V 3 bases short and J 6 bases short, with 12 bases between. The CDR3 is made up of 14 amino acids. Germline V lookup: CDR1 MDHEN, CDR2 SYDVKM.

The V and J genes are TRBV18 and TRBJ1-3; no clear D. The CDR3 spans 16 residues. CDR1 and CDR2 (germline): KGHSH, LQKENI. The V end lost 4 bases, the J end lost 0 bases, and 13 bases lay between the germline ends. The CDR3 is CASSLSDSRSGNTIYF. In DNA, the CDR3 is TGTGCCAGCTCACTGTCGGACTCCCGCTCTGGAAACACCATATATTTT.

CDR3 sequence: CASRPHGEAQETQYF. For the CDR3, the DNA is TGTGCCAGCAGACCTCACGGGGAGGCCCAAGAGACCCAGTACTTC. The V gene is TRBV6-6, the J gene TRBJ2-5; perhaps TRBD2 as D (6 bases). V was clipped by 6 bases and J by 1 base, with 15 bases between them. This CDR3 is built from 15 residues. Germline V gene lookup returns CDR1 MNHNY and CDR2 SVGAGI (reference sequence).

This chain links TRBV21-1 with TRBJ2-7. TRBV21-1 is deemed a pseudogene. CDR3 size: 14 residues. CDR3 coding DNA: TGTGCCAGCAGACGGGGAGAGGGGACGGGGGAGCAGTACTTC. Protein product: CASRRGEGTGEQYF.

The genes are TRBV10-3 and TRBJ2-1; 7 bases map to TRBD2. The germline gives CDR1 ENHRY, CDR2 SYGVKD. The CDR3 covers 14 residues. V shed 10 bases, J shed 9 bases, and the junction held 15 bases outside the gene matches. The CDR3: CATQERDQATEQFF. CDR3 nucleotide sequence: TGTGCCACCCAGGAGCGGGATCAAGCTACTGAGCAGTTCTTC.

This clone was counted once. The chain employs TRBV11-2 and TRBJ2-7; 7 positions agree with TRBD2. The CDR3 has 18 amino acids. Germline assignment: CDR1 SGHAT and CDR2 FQNNGV. V was clipped by 1 base and J by 2 bases; unmatched bases: 14. CDR3 coding DNA: TGTGCCAGCAGCTTAGGGAAAGTGTGGGAGGGCCCAGCCTACGAGCAGTACTTC. It yields the protein CASSLGKVWEGPAYEQYF.